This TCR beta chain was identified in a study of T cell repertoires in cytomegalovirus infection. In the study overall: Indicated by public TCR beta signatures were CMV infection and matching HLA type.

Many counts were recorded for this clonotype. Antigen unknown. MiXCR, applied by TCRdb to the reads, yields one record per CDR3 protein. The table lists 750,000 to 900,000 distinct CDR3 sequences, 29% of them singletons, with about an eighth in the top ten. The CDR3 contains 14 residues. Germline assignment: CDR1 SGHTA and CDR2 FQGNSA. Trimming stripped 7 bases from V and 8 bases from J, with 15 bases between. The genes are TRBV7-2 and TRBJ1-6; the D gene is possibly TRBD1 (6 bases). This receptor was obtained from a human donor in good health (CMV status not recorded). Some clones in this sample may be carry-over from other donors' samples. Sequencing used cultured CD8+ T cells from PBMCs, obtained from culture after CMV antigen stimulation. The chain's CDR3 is CASNTGFWDSPLHF. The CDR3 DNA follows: TGTGCCAGCAATACAGGGTTCTGGGATTCACCCCTCCACTTT. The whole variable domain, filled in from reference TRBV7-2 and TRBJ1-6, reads GAGVSQSPSNKVTEKGKDVELRCDPISGHTALYWYRQSLGQGLEFLIYFQGNSAPDKSGLPSDRFSAERTGGSVSTLTIQRTQQEDSAVYLCASNTGFWDSPLHFGNGTRLTVT.